The 6 T cell receptor beta chains below come from one sample, sequenced in a study of blood T cell repertoires in COVID-19. Some clones are missing from TCRdb's copy, which holds only in-frame ones; the method was immunoSEQ multiplex PCR. This sample yields under 350,000 clones, of which about 93% are seen a single time; nearly 7% belongs to the top ten. The sample consisted of peripheral blood. These receptor sequences come from a woman in her twenties or thirties with COVID-19, enrolled during active disease.

Only one count was recorded for this clone. The V and J genes are TRBV7-3 and TRBJ2-1, with 7 bases lining up with TRBD2. Germline V gene sequence: CDR1 SGHTA, CDR2 FQGTGA. This CDR3 is 15 amino acids long. Germline trimming cut 5 bases from V and 0 bases from J; bases unmatched to any gene: 4. CDR3 nucleotides: TGTGCCAGCAGCCCCAGGACTAGCTCCTACAATGAGCAGTTCTTC. Translating it yields CASSPRTSSYNEQFF. Full variable domain (rest looked up from reference TRBV7-3 and TRBJ2-1): GAGVSQTPSNKVTEKGKYVELRCDPISGHTALYWYRQSLGQGPEFLIYFQGTGAADDSGLPNDRFFAVRPEGSVSTLKIQRTERGDSAVYLCASSPRTSSYNEQFFGPGTRLTVL.

This chain links TRBV27 with TRBJ1-2, with no clear D. This CDR3 is 13 amino acids long. Trimming pared 5 bases from V and 2 bases from J, leaving 9 bases between. From germline, CDR1 is MNHEY and CDR2 SMNVEV (reference sequence). In nucleotides, the CDR3 is TGTGCCAGCAGTGGCGGCCCCAACTATGGCTACACCTTC. Translated, it gives CASSGGPNYGYTF.

The chain recombines TRBV19 with TRBJ2-7; 12 bases fit TRBD2. This CDR3 has 13 residues. CDR1 is LNHDA, CDR2 SQIVND, per germline (reference sequence). J gave up 2 bases and V 9 bases, and 2 bases lay outside the gene matches. Written as DNA, the CDR3 is TGTGCCAGCAGGACTAGCGGGACCTACGAGCAGTACTTC. This gives the protein CASRTSGTYEQYF.

The V gene is TRBV5-1, the J gene TRBJ2-3; D perhaps matches TRBD1 (5 bases). The V end lost 0 bases, the J end lost 1 base, and 6 bases lay between the germline ends. Germline V gene sequence: CDR1 SGHRS, CDR2 YFSETQ. The CDR3 has 14 amino acids. In nucleotides, the CDR3 is TGCGCCAGCAGCTTGGAAGGGGGCACAGATACGCAGTATTTT. Translated, it gives CASSLEGGTDTQYF.

CDR3 in DNA: TGTGCCAGCAGCCCGGACAGGGGTCCGGGTATGCTTTCCTACGAGCAGTACTTC. Amino acids: CASSPDRGPGMLSYEQYF. The chain uses TRBV3-1 (or the pseudogene TRBV3-2) and TRBJ2-7; TRBD1 matches 9 bases. This CDR3 is 18 amino acids long. J was trimmed by 1 base and V by 4 bases; bases with no gene match: 14. The germline V gene has CDR1 LGHDT and CDR2 YNNKEL (reference sequence).

This clone was recorded a few times. V gene TRBV6-4 combines with J gene TRBJ2-1, with TRBD2 matching 10 bases. CDR3 length: 17 residues. The J segment lost 7 bases and the V segment lost 6 bases, leaving 15 bases of the junction unmatched. Germline CDR1 MRHNA, CDR2 SNTAGT. For the CDR3, the DNA is TGTGCCAGCAGGGACGGCGGGGCTAGCGGGAGAGAGAATGAGCAGTTCTTC. This sequence encodes CASRDGGASGRENEQFF.